This TCR beta chain was retrieved from a study of T-cell memory formation after mild COVID-19. The germline gives CDR1 MNHEY, CDR2 SVGAGI. V gave up 5 bases and J gave up 3 bases; unmatched junction bases: 7. This CDR3 region has 15 residues. Whole-study findings and limits: Pre-infection memory showed some responding clones, and this suggested that cross-reactive memory joined. Day 15 to 85 contractors were CD4/CD8 balanced; later expanders leaned CD4+. Those CD4+ clones that contracted were mainly in CM and EM (CD8+ ones in EMRA). Unconfirmed was the SARS-CoV-2 specificity of second-wave clones that peaked on day 37.

TCRdb recomputed calls from the 5' RACE reads with MiXCR, one row per CDR3 protein. Here the sample spans 250,000 or so distinct CDR3 sequences, 8.5% to 9.5% being singletons. On this clonotype: As yet, its antigen is unknown.

The chain joins TRBV6-5 to TRBJ1-2, with TRBD1 matching over 9 bases. The sequence was collected from a man aged 18 to 30 who had mild COVID-19 (a few samples of this study predate the infection). Cell type and time point are not known. Sequencing was performed on PBMCs or a T cell subset sorted from them (not recorded which). CDR3 sequence reads: CASSTGGTLDYGYTF. Written as DNA, the CDR3 is TGTGCCAGCAGTACAGGGGGCACTTTGGACTATGGCTACACCTTC.